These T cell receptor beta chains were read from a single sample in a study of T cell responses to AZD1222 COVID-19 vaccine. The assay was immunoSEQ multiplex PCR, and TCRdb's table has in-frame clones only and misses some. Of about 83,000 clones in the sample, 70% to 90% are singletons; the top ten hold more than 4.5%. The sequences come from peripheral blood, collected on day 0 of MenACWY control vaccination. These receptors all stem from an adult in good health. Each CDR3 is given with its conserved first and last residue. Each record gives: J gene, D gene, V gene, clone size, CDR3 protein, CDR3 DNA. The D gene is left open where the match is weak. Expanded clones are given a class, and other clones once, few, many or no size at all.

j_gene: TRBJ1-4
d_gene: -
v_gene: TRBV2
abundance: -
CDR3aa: CASRVMGVTNEKLFF
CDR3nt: TGTGCCAGCAGGGTGATGGGGGTTACTAATGAAAAACTGTTTTTT

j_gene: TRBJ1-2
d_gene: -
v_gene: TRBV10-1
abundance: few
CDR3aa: CASSDSGDYGYTF
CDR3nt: TGCGCCAGCAGTGATTCGGGGGACTATGGCTACACCTTC

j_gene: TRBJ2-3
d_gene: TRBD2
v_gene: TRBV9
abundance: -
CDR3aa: CASSVSGRGADTQYF
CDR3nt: TGTGCCAGCAGCGTTAGCGGGAGGGGGGCAGATACGCAGTATTTT

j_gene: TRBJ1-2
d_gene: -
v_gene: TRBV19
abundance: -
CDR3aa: CASRMDGNYGYTF
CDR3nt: TGTGCCAGTAGGATGGACGGTAACTATGGCTACACCTTC

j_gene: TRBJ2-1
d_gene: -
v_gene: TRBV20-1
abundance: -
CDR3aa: CSARTLPEQFF
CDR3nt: TGCAGTGCTCGGACTTTGCCTGAGCAGTTCTTC

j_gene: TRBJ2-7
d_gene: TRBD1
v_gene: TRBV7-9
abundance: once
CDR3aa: CASSRTGYDEQYF
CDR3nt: TGTGCCAGCAGCCGGACAGGGTACGACGAGCAGTACTTC

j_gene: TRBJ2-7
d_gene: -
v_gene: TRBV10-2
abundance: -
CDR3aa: CASRVDRTYEQYF
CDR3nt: TGCGCCAGCAGGGTCGATCGGACCTACGAGCAGTACTTC

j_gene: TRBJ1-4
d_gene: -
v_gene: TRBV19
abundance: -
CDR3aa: CASSSEQRGSREKLFF
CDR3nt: TGTGCCAGTAGTTCAGAGCAACGAGGTAGTAGAGAAAAACTGTTTTTT

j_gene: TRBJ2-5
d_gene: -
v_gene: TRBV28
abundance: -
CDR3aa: CASSFRAGRQETQYF
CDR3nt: TGTGCCAGCAGCTTTAGGGCAGGGCGACAAGAGACCCAGTACTTC

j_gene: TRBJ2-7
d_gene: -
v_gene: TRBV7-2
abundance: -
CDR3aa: CASSLAPAAYEQYF
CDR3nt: TGTGCCAGCAGCTTAGCGCCGGCAGCCTACGAGCAGTACTTC

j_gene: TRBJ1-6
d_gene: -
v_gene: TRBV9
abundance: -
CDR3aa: CASSPEGQTSSYNSPLHF
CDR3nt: TGTGCCAGCAGCCCCGAAGGACAGACAAGCTCCTATAATTCACCCCTCCACTTT

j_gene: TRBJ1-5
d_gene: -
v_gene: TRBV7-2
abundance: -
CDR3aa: CATASGQGNQPQHF
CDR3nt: TGTGCCACCGCTTCGGGGCAGGGGAATCAGCCCCAGCATTTT

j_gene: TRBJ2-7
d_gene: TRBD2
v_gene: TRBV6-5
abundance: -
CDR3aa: CASSKPGLATYEQYF
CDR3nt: TGTGCCAGCAGTAAACCGGGACTAGCGACGTACGAGCAGTACTTC

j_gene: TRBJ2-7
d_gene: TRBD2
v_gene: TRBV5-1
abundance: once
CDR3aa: CASSPVGTRFSYEQYF
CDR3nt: TGCGCCAGCAGCCCAGTAGGGACTAGGTTCTCCTACGAGCAGTACTTC

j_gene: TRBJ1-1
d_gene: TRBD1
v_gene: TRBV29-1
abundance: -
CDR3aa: CSVERTGGMNTEAFF
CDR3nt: TGCAGCGTTGAACGGACAGGGGGCATGAACACTGAAGCTTTCTTT

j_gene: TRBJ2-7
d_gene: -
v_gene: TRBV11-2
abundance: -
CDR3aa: CASSADPRPYEQYF
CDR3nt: TGTGCCAGCAGCGCCGACCCCCGGCCCTACGAGCAGTACTTC

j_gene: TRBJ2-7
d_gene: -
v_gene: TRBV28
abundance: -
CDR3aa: CASITSGGIPWEQYF
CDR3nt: TGTGCCAGCATCACCTCCGGGGGAATACCGTGGGAGCAGTACTTC

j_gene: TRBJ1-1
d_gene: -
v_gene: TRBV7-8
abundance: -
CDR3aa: CASSRMKIGNTEAFF
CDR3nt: TGTGCCAGCAGTCGGATGAAGATTGGGAACACTGAAGCTTTCTTT

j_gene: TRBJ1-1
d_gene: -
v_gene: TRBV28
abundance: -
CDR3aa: CASSLDTEAFF
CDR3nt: TGTGCCAGCAGTTTGGACACTGAAGCTTTCTTT

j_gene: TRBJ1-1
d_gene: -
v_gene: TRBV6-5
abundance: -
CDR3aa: CASSPLQATEAFF
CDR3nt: TGTGCCAGCAGTCCTCTACAGGCGACTGAAGCTTTCTTT

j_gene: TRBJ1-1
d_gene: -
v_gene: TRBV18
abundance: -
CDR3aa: CASSPLEARTTEAFF
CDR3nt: TGTGCCAGCTCACCACTTGAGGCCCGAACCACTGAAGCTTTCTTT

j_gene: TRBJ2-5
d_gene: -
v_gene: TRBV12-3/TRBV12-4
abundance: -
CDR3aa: CASSLGRGETQYF
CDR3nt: TGTGCCAGCAGTTTAGGTAGGGGAGAGACCCAGTACTTC

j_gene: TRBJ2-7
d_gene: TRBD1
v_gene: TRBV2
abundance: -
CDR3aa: CASSQQGQGAYEQYF
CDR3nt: TGTGCCAGCAGTCAACAGGGACAGGGGGCCTACGAGCAGTACTTC

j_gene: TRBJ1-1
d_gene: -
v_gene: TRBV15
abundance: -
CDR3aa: CATSSSMNTEAFF
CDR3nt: TGTGCCACCAGCAGTAGTATGAACACTGAAGCTTTCTTT

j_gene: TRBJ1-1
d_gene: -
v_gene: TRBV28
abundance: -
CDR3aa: CASSLMGGPEAFF
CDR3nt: TGTGCCAGCAGTTTAATGGGGGGCCCTGAAGCTTTCTTT

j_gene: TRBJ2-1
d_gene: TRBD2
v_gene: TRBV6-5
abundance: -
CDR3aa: CASGSGGRALTDEQFF
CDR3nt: TGTGCCAGCGGTTCGGGCGGGAGGGCCCTTACGGATGAGCAGTTCTTC